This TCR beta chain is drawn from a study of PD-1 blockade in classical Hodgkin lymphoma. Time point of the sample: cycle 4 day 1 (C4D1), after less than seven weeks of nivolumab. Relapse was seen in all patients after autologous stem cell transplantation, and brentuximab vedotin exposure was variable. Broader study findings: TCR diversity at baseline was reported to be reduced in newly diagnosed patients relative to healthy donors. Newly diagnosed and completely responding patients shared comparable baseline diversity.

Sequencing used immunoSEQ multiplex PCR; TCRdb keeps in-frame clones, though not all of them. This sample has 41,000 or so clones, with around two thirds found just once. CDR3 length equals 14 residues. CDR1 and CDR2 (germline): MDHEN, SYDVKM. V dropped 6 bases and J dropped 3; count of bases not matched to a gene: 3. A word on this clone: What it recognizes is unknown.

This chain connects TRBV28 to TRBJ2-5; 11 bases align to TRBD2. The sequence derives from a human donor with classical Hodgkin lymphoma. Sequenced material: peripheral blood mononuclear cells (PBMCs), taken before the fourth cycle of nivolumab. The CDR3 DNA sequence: TGTGCCAGCAGCGTAGCGGGGGGGGAAGAGACCCAGTACTTC. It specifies CASSVAGGEETQYF.